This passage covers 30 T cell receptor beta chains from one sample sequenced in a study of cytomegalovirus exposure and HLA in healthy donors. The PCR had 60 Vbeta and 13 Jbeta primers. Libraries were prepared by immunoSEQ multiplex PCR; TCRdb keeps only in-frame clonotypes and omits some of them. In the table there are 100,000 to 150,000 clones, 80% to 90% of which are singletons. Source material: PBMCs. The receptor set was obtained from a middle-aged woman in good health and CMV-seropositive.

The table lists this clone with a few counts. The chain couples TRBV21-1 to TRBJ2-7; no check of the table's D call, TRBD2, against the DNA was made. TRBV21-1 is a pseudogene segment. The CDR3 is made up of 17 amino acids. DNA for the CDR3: TGTGCCAGCAGCAAACCCCCTCGGGACAACGGGAGGTACGAGCAGTACTTC. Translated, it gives CASSKPPRDNGRYEQYF.

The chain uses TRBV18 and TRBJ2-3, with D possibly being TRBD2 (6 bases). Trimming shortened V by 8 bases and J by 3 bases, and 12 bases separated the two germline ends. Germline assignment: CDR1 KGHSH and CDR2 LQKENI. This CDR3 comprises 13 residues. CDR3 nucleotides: TGTGCCAGCCGCCCGGGAGCTACAGATACGCAGTATTTT. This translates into CASRPGATDTQYF.

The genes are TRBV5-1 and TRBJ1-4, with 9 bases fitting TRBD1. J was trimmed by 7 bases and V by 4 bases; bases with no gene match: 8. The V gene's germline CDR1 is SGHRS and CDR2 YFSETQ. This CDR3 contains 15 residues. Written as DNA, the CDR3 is TGCGCCAGCAGCCAAAACAGGGGGCTGGGTGAAAAACTGTTTTTT. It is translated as CASSQNRGLGEKLFF.

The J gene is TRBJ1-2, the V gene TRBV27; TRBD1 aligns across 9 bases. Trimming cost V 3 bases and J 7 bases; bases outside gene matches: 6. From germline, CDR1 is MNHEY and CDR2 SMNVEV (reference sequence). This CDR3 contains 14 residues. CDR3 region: CASSLEQGAGGYTF. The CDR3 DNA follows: TGTGCCAGCAGTTTGGAACAGGGGGCGGGTGGCTACACCTTC.

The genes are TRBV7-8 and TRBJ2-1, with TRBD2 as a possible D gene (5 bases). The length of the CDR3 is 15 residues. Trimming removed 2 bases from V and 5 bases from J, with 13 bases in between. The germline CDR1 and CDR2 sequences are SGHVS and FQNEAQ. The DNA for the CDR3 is TGTGCCAGCAGCTTAAGACGGCTAGCCGACAATGAGCAGTTCTTC. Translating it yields CASSLRRLADNEQFF.

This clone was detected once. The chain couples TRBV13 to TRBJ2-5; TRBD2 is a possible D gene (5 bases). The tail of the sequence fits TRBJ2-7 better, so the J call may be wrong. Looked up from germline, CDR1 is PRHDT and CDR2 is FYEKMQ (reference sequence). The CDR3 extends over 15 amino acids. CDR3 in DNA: TGTGCCAGCAGCTTAGTCGGGGAAGTCCCCTACGAGCAGTACTTC. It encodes CASSLVGEVPYEQYF.

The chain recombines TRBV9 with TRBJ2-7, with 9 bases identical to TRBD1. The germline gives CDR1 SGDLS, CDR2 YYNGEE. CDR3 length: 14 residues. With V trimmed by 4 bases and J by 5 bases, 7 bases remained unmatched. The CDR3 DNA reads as TGTGCCAGCAGCCCCGGGACAGGGAGGAACGAGCAGTACTTC. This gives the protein CASSPGTGRNEQYF.

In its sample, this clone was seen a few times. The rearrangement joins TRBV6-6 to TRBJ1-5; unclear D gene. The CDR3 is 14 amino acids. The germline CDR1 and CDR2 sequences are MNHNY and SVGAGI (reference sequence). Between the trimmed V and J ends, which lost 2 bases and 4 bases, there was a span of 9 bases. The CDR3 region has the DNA TGTGCCAGCAGTTACGATGGCGGAAATCAGCCCCAGCATTTT. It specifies CASSYDGGNQPQHF.

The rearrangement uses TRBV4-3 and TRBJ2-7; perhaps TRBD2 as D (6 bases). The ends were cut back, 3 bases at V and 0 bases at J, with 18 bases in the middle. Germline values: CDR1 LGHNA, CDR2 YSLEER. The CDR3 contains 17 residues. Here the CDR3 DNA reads TGCGCCAGCAGCCAGGAGGGCATTGCGGGCGCCTCCTACGAGCAGTACTTC. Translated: CASSQEGIAGASYEQYF.

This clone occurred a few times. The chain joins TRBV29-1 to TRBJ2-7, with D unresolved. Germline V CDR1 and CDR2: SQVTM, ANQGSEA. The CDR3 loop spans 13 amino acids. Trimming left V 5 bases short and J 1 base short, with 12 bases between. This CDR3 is CSVQVARSYEQYF. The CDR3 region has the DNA TGCAGCGTTCAGGTGGCCCGGTCCTACGAGCAGTACTTC.

The CDR3: CASSGDIQYF. The CDR3 bases are TGTGCCAGCAGCGGCGACATTCAGTACTTC. This sequence joins TRBV9 and TRBJ2-4; D gene unclear. This CDR3 spans 10 amino acids. CDR1 and CDR2 from the germline V gene are SGDLS and YYNGEE. The V end was cut by 3 bases, the J end by 8 bases, with 3 bases between.

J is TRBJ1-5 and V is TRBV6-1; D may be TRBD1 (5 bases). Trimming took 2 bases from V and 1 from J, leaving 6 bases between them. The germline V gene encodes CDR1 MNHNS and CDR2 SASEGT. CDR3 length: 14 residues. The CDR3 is CASSETGSNQPQHF. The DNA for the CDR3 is TGTGCCAGCAGTGAAACAGGAAGCAATCAGCCCCAGCATTTT.

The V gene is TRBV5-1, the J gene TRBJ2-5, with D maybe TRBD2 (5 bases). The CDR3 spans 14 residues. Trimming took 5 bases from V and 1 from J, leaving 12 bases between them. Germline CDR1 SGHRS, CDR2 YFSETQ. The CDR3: CASRPDGLQETQYF. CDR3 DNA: TGCGCCAGCAGGCCGGACGGACTCCAAGAGACCCAGTACTTC. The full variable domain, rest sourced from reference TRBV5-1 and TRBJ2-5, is KAGVTQTPRYLIKTRGQQVTLSCSPISGHRSVSWYQQTPGQGLQFLFEYFSETQRNKGNFPGRFSGRQFSNSRSEMNVSTLELGDSALYLCASRPDGLQETQYFGPGTRLLVL.

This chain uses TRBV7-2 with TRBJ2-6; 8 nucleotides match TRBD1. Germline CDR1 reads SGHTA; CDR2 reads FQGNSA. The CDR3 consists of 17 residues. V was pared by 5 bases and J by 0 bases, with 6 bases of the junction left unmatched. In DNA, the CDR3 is TGTGCCAGCAGCATAGGACAGGGTGACTCTGGGGCCAACGTCCTGACTTTC. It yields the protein CASSIGQGDSGANVLTF.

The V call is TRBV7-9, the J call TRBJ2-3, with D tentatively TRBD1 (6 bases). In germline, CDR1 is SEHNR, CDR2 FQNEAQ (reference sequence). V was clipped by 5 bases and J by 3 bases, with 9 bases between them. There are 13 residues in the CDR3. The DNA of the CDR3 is TGTGCCAGCAGCCATACAGGGACAGATACGCAGTATTTT. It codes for CASSHTGTDTQYF.

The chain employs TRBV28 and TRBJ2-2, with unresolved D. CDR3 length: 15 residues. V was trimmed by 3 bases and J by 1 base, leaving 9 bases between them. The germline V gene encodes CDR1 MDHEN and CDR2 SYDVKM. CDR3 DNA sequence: TGTGCCAGCAGTTTCAAACTCTTGAACACCGGGGAGCTGTTTTTT. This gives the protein CASSFKLLNTGELFF.

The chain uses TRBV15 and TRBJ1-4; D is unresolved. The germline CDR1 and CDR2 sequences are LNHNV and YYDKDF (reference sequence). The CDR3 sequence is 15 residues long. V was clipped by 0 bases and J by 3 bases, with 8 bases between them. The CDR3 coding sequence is TGTGCCACCAGCAGAGAGGGGAGTTCTAATGAAAAACTGTTTTTT. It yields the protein CATSREGSSNEKLFF.

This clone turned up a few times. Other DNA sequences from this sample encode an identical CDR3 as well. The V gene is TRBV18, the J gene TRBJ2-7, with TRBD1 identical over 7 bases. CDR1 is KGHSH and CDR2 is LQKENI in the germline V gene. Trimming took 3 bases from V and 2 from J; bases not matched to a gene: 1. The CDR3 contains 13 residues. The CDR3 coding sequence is TGTGCCAGCTCACCGGGACAGACCTACGAGCAGTACTTC. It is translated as CASSPGQTYEQYF.

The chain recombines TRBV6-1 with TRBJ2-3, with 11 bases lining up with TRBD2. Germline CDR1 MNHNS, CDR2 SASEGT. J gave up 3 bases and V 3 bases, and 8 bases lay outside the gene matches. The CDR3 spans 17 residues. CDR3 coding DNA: TGTGCCAGCAGTGACCGACTAGCGGGGAGAGCGACAGATACGCAGTATTTT. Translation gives CASSDRLAGRATDTQYF.

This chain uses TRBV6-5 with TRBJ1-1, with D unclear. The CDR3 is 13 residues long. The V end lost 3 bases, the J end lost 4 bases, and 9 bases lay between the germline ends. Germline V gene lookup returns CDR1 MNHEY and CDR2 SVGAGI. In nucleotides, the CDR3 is TGTGCCAGCAGTTATAGCAGTAGCACTGAAGCTTTCTTT. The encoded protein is CASSYSSSTEAFF.

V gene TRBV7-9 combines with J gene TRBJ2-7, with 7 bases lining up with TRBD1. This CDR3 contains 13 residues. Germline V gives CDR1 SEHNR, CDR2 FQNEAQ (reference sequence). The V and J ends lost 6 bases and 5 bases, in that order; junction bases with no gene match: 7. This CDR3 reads CASRQGSIHEQYF. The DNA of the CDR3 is TGTGCCAGCAGACAGGGGTCTATCCACGAGCAGTACTTC.

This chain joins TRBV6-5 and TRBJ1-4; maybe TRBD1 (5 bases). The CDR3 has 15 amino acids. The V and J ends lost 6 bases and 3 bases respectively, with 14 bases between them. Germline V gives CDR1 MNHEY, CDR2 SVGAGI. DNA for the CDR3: TGTGCCAGCAGCGTGGGGACTCGAGCTAATGAAAAACTGTTTTTT. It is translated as CASSVGTRANEKLFF.

CDR3 residues: CASRDSLAGKYF. CDR3 coding DNA: TGCGCCAGCAGGGACTCTTTAGCCGGAAAGTACTTC. The chain has TRBV10-2 and TRBJ2-7; TRBD2 might be the D (5 bases). This CDR3 is built from 12 residues. CDR1 WSHSY and CDR2 SAAADI come from the germline V gene. The V and J ends lost 6 bases and 11 bases respectively, with 17 bases between them.

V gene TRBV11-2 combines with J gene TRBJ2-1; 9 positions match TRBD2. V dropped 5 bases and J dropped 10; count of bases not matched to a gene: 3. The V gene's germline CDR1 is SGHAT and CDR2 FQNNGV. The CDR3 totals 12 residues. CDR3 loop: CASSPLAGEQFF. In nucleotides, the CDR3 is TGTGCCAGCAGCCCCCTAGCGGGAGAGCAGTTCTTC.

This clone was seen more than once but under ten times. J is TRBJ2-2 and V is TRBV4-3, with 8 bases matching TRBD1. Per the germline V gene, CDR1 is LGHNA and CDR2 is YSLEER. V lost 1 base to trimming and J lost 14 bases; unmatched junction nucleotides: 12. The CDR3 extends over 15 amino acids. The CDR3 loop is CASSQVSPGQGSLFF. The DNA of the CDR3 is TGCGCCAGCAGCCAAGTCAGCCCCGGACAGGGCTCCCTGTTTTTT.

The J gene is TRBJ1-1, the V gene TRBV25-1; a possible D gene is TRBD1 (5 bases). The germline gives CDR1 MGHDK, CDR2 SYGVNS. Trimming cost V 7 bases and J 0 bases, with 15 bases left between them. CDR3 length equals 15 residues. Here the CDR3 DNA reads TGTGCCAGCACCCGGCGGGAGGGGATGAACACTGAAGCTTTCTTT. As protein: CASTRREGMNTEAFF.

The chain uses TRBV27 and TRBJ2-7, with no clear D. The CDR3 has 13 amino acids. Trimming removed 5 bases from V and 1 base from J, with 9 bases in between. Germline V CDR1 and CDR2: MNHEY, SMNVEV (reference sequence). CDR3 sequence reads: CASSPPASYEQYF. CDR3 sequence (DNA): TGTGCCAGCAGTCCGCCCGCGTCCTACGAGCAGTACTTC.

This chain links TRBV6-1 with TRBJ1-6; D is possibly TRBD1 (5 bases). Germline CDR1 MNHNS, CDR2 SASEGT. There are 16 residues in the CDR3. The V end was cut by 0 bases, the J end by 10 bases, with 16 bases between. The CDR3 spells CASSEAPGASGSPLHF. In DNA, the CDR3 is TGTGCCAGCAGTGAAGCGCCCGGGGCGAGCGGGTCACCCCTCCACTTT.

The CDR3 sequence is CASSPPVPGNSPLHF. CDR3 nucleotide sequence: TGTGCCAGCTCACCACCCGTCCCGGGGAATTCACCCCTCCACTTT. The V call is TRBV18, the J call TRBJ1-6, with no clear D. Between the trimmed V and J ends, which lost 0 bases and 7 bases, there was a span of 10 bases. Germline-derived CDR1 and CDR2 are KGHSH and LQKENI. This CDR3 region has 15 residues.

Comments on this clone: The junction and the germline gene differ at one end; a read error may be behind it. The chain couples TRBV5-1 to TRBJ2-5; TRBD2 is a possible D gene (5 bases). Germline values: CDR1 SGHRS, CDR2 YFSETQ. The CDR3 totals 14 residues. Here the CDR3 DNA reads TGCGCCAGCAGCTTGAATGAGCGGACGGGCGAGAAACACTTC. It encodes CASSLNERTGEKHF.